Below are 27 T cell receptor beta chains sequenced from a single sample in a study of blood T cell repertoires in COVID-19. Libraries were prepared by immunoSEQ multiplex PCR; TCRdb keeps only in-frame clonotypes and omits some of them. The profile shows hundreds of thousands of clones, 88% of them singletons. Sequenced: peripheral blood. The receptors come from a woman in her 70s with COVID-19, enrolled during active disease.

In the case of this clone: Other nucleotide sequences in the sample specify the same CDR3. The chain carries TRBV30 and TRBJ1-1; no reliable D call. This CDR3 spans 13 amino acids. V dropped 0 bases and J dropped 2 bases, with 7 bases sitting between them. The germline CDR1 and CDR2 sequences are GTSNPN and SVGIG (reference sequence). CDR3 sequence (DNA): TGTGCCTGGAGTGTAGCAGGTAACACTGAAGCTTTCTTT. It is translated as CAWSVAGNTEAFF.

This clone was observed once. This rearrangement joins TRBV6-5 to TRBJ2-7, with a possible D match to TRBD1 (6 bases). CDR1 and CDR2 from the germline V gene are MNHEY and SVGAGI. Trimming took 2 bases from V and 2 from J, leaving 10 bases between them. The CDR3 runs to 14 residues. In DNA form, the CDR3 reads TGTGCCAGCAGTTACGAGGACAGACCCTACGAGCAGTACTTC. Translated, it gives CASSYEDRPYEQYF.

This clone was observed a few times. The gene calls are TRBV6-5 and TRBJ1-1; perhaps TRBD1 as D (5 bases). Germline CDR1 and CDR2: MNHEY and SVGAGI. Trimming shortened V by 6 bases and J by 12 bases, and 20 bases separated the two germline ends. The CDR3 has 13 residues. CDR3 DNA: TGTGCCAGCAGGAACCCCGGGACTCTGAAGACTTTCTTT. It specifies CASRNPGTLKTFF.

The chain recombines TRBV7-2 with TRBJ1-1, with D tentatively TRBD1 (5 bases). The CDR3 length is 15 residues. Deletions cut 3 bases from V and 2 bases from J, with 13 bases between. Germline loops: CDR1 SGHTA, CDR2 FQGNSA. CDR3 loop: CASSFGGWGNTEAFF. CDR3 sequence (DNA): TGTGCCAGCAGCTTTGGGGGGTGGGGAAACACTGAAGCTTTCTTT.

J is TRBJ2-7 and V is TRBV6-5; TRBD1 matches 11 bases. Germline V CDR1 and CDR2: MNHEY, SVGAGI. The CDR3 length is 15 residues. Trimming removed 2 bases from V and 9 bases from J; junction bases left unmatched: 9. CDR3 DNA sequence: TGTGCCAGCAGTTACACCCGGACAGGGGGCGGTCCGCAGTACTTC. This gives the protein CASSYTRTGGGPQYF.

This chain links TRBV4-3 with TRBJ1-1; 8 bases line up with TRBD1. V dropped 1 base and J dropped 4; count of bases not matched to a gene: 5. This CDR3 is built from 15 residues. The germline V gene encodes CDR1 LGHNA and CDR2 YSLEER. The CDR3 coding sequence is TGCGCCAGCAGCCAAGGACAGGGGCCGGGCACTGAAGCTTTCTTT. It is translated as CASSQGQGPGTEAFF.

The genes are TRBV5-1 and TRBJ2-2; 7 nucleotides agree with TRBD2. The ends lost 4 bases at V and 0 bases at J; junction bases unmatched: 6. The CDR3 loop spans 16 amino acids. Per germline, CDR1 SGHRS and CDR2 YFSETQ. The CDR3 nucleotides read TGCGCCAGCAGCCACCACGGGGGGACGAACACCGGGGAGCTGTTTTTT. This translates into CASSHHGGTNTGELFF.

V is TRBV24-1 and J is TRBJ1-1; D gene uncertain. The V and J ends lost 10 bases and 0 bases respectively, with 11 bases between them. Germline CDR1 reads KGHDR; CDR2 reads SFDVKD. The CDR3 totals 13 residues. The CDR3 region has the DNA TGTGCCACTCAAGGTCGGGTGAACACTGAAGCTTTCTTT. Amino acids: CATQGRVNTEAFF.

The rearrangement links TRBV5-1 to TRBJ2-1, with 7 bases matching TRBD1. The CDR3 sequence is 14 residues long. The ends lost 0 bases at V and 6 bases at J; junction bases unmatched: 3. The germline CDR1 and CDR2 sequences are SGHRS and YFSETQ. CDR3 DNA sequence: TGCGCCAGCAGCTTGGGAGACAGGGTCAATGAGCAGTTCTTC. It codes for CASSLGDRVNEQFF. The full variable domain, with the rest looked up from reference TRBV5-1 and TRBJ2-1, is KAGVTQTPRYLIKTRGQQVTLSCSPISGHRSVSWYQQTPGQGLQFLFEYFSETQRNKGNFPGRFSGRQFSNSRSEMNVSTLELGDSALYLCASSLGDRVNEQFFGPGTRLTVL.

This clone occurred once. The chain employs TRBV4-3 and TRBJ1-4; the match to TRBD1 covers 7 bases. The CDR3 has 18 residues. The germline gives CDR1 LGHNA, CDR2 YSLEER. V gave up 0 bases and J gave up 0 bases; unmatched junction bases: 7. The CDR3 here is CASSQEEDRRATNEKLFF. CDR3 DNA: TGCGCCAGCAGCCAAGAAGAGGACAGGCGGGCAACTAATGAAAAACTGTTTTTT.

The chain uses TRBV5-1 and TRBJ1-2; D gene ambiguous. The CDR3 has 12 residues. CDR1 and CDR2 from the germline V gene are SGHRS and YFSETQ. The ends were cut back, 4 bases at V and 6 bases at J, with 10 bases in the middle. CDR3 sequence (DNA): TGCGCCAGCAGCACCGGGAAAGATGGCTACACCTTC. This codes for CASSTGKDGYTF.

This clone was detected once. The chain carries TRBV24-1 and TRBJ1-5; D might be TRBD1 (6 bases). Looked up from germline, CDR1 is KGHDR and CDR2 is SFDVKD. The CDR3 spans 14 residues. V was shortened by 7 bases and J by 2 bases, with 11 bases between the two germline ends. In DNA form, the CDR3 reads TGTGCCACCAGGGAAGGGGGTGGCAATCAGCCCCAGCATTTT. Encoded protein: CATREGGGNQPQHF.

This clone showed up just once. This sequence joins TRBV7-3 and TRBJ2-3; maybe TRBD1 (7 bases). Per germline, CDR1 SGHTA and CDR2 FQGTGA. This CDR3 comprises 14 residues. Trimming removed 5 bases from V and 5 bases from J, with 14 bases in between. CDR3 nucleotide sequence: TGTGCCAGCAGCCCAGGGGGGAGACTAGATACGCAGTATTTT. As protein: CASSPGGRLDTQYF.

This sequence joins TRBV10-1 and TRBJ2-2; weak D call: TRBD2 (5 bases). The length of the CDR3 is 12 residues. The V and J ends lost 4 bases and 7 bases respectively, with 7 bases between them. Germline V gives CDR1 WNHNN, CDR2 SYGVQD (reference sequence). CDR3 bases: TGCGCCAGCAGTGTTACTAGCGGGGAGCTGTTTTTT. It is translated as CASSVTSGELFF.

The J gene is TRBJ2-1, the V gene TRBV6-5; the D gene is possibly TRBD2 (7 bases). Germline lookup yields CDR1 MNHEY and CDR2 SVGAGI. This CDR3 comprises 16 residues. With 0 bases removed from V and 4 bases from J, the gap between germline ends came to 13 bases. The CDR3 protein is CASSYSPGGPYNEQFF. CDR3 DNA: TGTGCCAGCAGTTACTCGCCCGGGGGGCCATACAATGAGCAGTTCTTC.

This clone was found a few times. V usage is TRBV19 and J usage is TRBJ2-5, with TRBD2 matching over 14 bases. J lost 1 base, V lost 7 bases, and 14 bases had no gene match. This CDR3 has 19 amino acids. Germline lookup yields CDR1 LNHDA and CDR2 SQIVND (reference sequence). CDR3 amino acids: CASKKRTSGGPSGQETQYF. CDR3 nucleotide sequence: TGTGCCAGTAAGAAGAGGACTAGCGGGGGGCCGTCTGGCCAAGAGACCCAGTACTTC.

The CDR3 nucleotides read TGTGCCAGCATCTTGGGGGGATCAGGACCCCAGCATTTT. It codes for CASILGGSGPQHF. The rearrangement links TRBV12-3 or TRBV12-4 to TRBJ1-5, with D maybe TRBD1 (5 bases). The V gene lost 7 bases and the J gene lost 10 bases, with 17 bases spanning the gap. CDR3 size: 13 residues.

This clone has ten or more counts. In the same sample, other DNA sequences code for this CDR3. The CDR3 bases are TGTGCCAGCAGCTTTCTAGCGGGGTACGAGCAGTACTTC. Residues: CASSFLAGYEQYF. The chain recombines TRBV7-9 with TRBJ2-7, with 9 nucleotides matching TRBD2. After removal of 3 bases from V and 4 bases from J, the junction contained 1 base not matched to a gene. The CDR3 is 13 amino acids. In germline, CDR1 is SEHNR, CDR2 FQNEAQ (reference sequence).

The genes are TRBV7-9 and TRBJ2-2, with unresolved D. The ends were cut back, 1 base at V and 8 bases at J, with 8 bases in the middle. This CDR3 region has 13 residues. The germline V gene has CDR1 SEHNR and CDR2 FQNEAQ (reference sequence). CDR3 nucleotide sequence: TGTGCCAGCAGCTTAGTTCCGGGTGGGGAGCTGTTTTTT. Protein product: CASSLVPGGELFF.

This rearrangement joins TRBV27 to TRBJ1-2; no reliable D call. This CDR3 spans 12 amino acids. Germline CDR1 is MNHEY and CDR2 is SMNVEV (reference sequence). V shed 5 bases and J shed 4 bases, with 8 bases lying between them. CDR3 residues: CASSPSRYGYTF. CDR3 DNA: TGTGCCAGCAGTCCAAGCCGCTATGGCTACACCTTC.

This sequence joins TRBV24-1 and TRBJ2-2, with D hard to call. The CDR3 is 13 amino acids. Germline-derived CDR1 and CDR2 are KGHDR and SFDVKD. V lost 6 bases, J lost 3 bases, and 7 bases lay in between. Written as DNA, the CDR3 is TGTGCCACCAGTACTCAAGACACCGGGGAGCTGTTTTTT. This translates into CATSTQDTGELFF.

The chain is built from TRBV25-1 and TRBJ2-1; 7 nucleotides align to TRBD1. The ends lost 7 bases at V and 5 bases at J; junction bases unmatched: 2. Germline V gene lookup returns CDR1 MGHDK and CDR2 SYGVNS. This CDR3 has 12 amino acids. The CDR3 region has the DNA TGTGCCAGCAACAGGGGAGACAATGAGCAGTTCTTC. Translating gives CASNRGDNEQFF.

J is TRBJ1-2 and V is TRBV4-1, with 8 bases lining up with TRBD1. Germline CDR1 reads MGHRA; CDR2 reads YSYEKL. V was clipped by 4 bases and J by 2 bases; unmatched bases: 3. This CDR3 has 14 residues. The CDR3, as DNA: TGCGCCAGCAGCCCGGGACAGGCGAACTATGGCTACACCTTC. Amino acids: CASSPGQANYGYTF.

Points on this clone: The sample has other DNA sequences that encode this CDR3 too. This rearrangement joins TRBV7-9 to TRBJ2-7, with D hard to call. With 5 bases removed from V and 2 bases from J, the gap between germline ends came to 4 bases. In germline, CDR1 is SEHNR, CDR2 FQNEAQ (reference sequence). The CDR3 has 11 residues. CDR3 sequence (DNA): TGTGCCAGCAGCAGCGCCTACGAGCAGTACTTC. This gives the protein CASSSAYEQYF.

For the CDR3, the DNA is TGTGCCAGCAGCTTGGGAGACTATGGCTACACCTTC. It translates to CASSLGDYGYTF. This chain connects TRBV5-4 to TRBJ1-2; D is ambiguous. This CDR3 is 12 amino acids long. The V end was cut by 0 bases, the J end by 3 bases, with 3 bases between. Germline V gene sequence: CDR1 SGHNT, CDR2 YYREEE (reference sequence).

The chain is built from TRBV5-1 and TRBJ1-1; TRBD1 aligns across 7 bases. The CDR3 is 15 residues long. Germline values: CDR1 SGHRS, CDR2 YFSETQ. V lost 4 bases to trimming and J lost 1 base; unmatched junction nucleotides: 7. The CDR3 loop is CASSRGPERNTEAFF. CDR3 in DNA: TGCGCCAGCAGCAGGGGGCCCGAAAGGAACACTGAAGCTTTCTTT.

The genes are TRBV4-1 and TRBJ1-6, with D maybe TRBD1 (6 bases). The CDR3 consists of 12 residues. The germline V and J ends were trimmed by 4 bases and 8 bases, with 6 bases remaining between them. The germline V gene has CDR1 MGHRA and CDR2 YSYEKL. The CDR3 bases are TGCGCCAGCAGCCCAGGGGATTCACCCCTCCACTTT. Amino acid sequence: CASSPGDSPLHF.